This T cell receptor beta chain was observed in a study of blood T cells in healthy people across ages. For the second PCR, which ran for 7 to 11 cycles, a sample-barcoded 5' primer and a J-beta primer mix were used. Individual samples furnished no less than 3 million CDR3-containing paired-end reads apiece. Via MiXCR, TCRdb re-called the 5' RACE reads, giving one row per CDR3 protein. The sample gives 2 million or so distinct CDR3 sequences, less than 50% of which show up once; around 2.1% is in the top ten. Germline V gene sequence: CDR1 MNHEY, CDR2 SVGAGI. The trim removed 5 bases at V and 9 bases at J, leaving 12 bases unmatched. CDR3 size: 14 residues. Healthy Russian Caucasian donors spanned ages about 6 to 100 years.

The chain links TRBV6-5 to TRBJ2-7, with 8 positions matching TRBD1. Sequenced: blood. This sequence originates from a woman aged 40 to 55 in good health. As DNA, the CDR3 is TGTGCCAGCAGTCCGGACAGGGTGCCTTCAGGGCAGTACTTC. As protein: CASSPDRVPSGQYF.